The rows below give T cell receptor beta chains drawn from one sample of a study of response to subunit inactivated influenza vaccine. From the RT-PCR reads, TCRdb called clonotypes with MiXCR, one entry per CDR3 protein. This sample has a few hundred thousand distinct CDR3 sequences; 20% to 25% occur once, and the top ten carry roughly 10%. The sample here was PBMCs from blood, taken less than 22 months after vaccination. All receptors come from a man aged 45-69 years who received an inactivated influenza vaccine. The conserved cysteine and the conserved F or W are not part of the CDR3 here.

j_call	v_call	cdr3_aa
TRBJ2-3	TRBV29-1	SVPSSGRALGTQY
TRBJ2-1	TRBV7-9	ASSRGLLDNEQF
TRBJ2-2	TRBV21-1	ASRSGKITGELF
TRBJ2-1	TRBV10-3	AITSGLNGYNEQF
TRBJ2-5	TRBV5-6	ASSLGGQVGTQY
TRBJ2-7	TRBV6-2/TRBV6-3	ASSYSIWRAAGGGFYEQY
TRBJ2-7	TRBV11-3	ASSLRIGGLEQY
TRBJ2-7	TRBV9	ASIKLRYEQY
TRBJ1-4	TRBV20-1	SAPGTRETNEKLF
TRBJ2-7	TRBV20-1	SARDSSRGVYEQY
TRBJ2-3	TRBV4-2	ASSQTRGPDSQY
TRBJ1-6	TRBV6-5	ASSYSTAGAYNSPLH
TRBJ1-1	TRBV19	ASSIGRNTEAF
TRBJ1-5	TRBV7-2	ASSGYNQPQH
TRBJ1-2	TRBV6-1	ASSGQGLNYGYT
TRBJ2-6	TRBV3-1	ASSPPVFWLAGSGANVLT
TRBJ1-1	TRBV3-1	ASSQSTGRAF
TRBJ2-2	TRBV4-3	ASSRPGHGELF
TRBJ2-3	TRBV29-1	SVAVGYSGVTDTQY
TRBJ2-7	TRBV20-1	SARGDRGPYEQY
TRBJ1-2	TRBV6-2/TRBV6-3	ASSYAQRLT
TRBJ1-1	TRBV2	ASSASGSNTEAF
TRBJ2-7	TRBV12-3/TRBV12-4	ASSGTGFFHEQY
TRBJ2-7	TRBV29-1	SVLTSGTSYEQY
TRBJ1-1	TRBV29-1	SVMQGVSEAF
TRBJ1-6	TRBV28	ASSGNPDRGHSPLH
TRBJ1-5	TRBV4-3	ASSQEFGRPQH
TRBJ1-4	TRBV2	ASSEDRLGEKLF
TRBJ2-6	TRBV6-2/TRBV6-3	ASSYSISGHFYSGANVLT
TRBJ2-2	TRBV11-2	ASSLVGAGAELF
TRBJ1-2	TRBV27	ASSFTGTARGVYGYT
TRBJ2-1	TRBV6-2/TRBV6-3	ASSYSIREGSSSYNEQF
TRBJ2-1	TRBV29-1	SADPLGLAAYNEQF
TRBJ2-3	TRBV20-1	SARATGLAGVPSTTDTQY
TRBJ2-3	TRBV3-1	ASSPTGTNTQY
TRBJ2-6	TRBV7-8	ASSLVYSGANVLT
TRBJ1-1	TRBV28	ASSFTGVSVNTEAF
TRBJ2-3	TRBV7-2	ASSLMGSFVSDTQY
TRBJ2-2	TRBV18	ASSPDRVIGELF
TRBJ1-2	TRBV11-2	ASSLTGTGRNGYT
TRBJ1-1	TRBV28	ASTTDANTEAF
TRBJ2-3	TRBV15	ATSSLPKREIADTQY
TRBJ2-1	TRBV19	ASRVSGNEQF
TRBJ1-5	TRBV28	ASSFSSHPRGQPQH
TRBJ2-5	TRBV25-1	ASSPGTGWETQY
TRBJ1-1	TRBV6-1	ASSERGTGRYTEAF
TRBJ1-1	TRBV20-1	SALSQGRGEAF
TRBJ1-5	TRBV10-3	AISERGADQPQH
TRBJ2-3	TRBV5-6	ASSSMTRGTDTQY
TRBJ1-2	TRBV20-1	SAIYPGRVRSYGYT
TRBJ2-7	TRBV29-1	SVKTGSSYEQY
TRBJ1-1	TRBV6-1	ASILGGLNTEAF
TRBJ2-1	TRBV20-1	SASGTSGRLEQF
TRBJ2-7	TRBV11-1	ASSLADLAGVYEQY
TRBJ2-6	TRBV12-3/TRBV12-4	ASSPSTGLSGANVLT